Detailed here is one T cell receptor (beta chain). Its antigen is as yet unknown. Germline V gives CDR1 SGDLS, CDR2 YYNGEE. With V trimmed by 3 bases and J by 6 bases, 7 bases remained unmatched. This CDR3 contains 15 residues. This sample stems from a study of beta chain features in type 1 diabetes. Study-wide points: Moderately but significantly shorter TCRB CDR3s were found in Type 1 diabetes patients in all four CD4+ subsets.

Of the isolated RNA, all was reverse transcribed, and so the sequenced material was expressed TCRB transcripts. Only in-frame clones appear in the TCRdb table, and some are missing; sequencing was by immunoSEQ multiplex PCR. The sample includes some 370,000 clones, 8.5% to 10% of them seen just once. Input material: central memory CD4+ T cells from blood. The gene calls are TRBV9 and TRBJ2-3; 10 nucleotides agree with TRBD2. This TCR derives from a man aged 30 to 45 with type 1 diabetes. The CDR3 sequence: CASSAPAGGPDTQYF. The CDR3 DNA sequence: TGTGCCAGCAGCGCCCCAGCGGGAGGGCCGGATACGCAGTATTTT.